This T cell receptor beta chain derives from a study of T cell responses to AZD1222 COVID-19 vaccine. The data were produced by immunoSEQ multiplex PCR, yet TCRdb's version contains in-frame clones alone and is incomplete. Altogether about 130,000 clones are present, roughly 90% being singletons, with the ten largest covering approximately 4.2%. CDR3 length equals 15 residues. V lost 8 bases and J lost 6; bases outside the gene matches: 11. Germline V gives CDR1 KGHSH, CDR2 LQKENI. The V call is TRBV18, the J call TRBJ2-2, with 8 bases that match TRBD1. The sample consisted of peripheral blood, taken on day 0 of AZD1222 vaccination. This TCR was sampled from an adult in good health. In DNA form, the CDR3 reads TGTGCCAGCCCAGCCGGGACAGGAGGTTCCGGGGAGCTGTTTTTT. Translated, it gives CASPAGTGGSGELFF.